The 32 T cell receptor beta chains presented below share a single source sample, sequenced in a study of OX40 agonist ivuxolimab in advanced cancers. The method was immunoSEQ multiplex PCR; TCRdb's version includes in-frame clones alone and lacks a portion of them. The data show around 84,000 clones, with 80% to 95% seen just once and more than 9.5% held by the top ten. Here the sequenced sample was CD4+ or CD8+ T cells sorted from blood, taken in a trial of the OX40 agonist ivuxolimab. These receptors all stem from an adult with an advanced solid tumor such as melanoma, head and neck, liver or kidney cancer.

This rearrangement joins TRBV29-1 to TRBJ2-1, with 8 positions matching TRBD1. Germline lookup yields CDR1 SQVTM and CDR2 ANQGSEA. V shed 4 bases and J 2 bases; nucleotides not matched to a gene: 1. The CDR3 consists of 13 residues. CDR3 sequence reads: CSVAGQAYNEQFF. In nucleotides, the CDR3 is TGCAGCGTTGCGGGACAGGCCTACAATGAGCAGTTCTTC.

This chain links TRBV7-6 with TRBJ2-3; D perhaps matches TRBD1 (5 bases). CDR1 is SGHVS and CDR2 is FNYEAQ in the germline V gene. V lost 0 bases, J lost 3 bases, and 16 bases lay in between. CDR3 length equals 17 residues. The DNA for the CDR3 is TGTGCCAGCAGCTTAGCGCTAAGAGGACCAGGGACAGATACGCAGTATTTT. Protein sequence: CASSLALRGPGTDTQYF.

This clone was seen a single time. This chain joins TRBV4-3 and TRBJ1-2, with D perhaps matching TRBD1 (5 bases). Germline CDR1 reads LGHNA; CDR2 reads YSLEER. The CDR3 contains 17 residues. V lost 0 bases to trimming and J lost 4 bases, with 18 bases between them. The CDR3: CASSQDRWGSSLYGYTF. As DNA, the CDR3 is TGCGCCAGCAGCCAAGATCGCTGGGGCAGTTCTCTCTATGGCTACACCTTC.

This clone has only one observation. This chain joins TRBV5-4 and TRBJ2-7; D perhaps matches TRBD1 (5 bases). V was shortened by 5 bases and J by 3 bases, with 9 bases between the two germline ends. This CDR3 has 12 residues. CDR1 is SGHNT and CDR2 is YYREEE in the germline V gene (reference sequence). This chain's CDR3 is CASRRDSYEQYF. CDR3 nucleotide sequence: TGTGCCAGCAGACGAGACAGCTACGAGCAGTACTTC.

The chain recombines TRBV27 with TRBJ1-5, with D possibly matching TRBD1 (6 bases). CDR3 length equals 14 residues. Germline V gene lookup returns CDR1 MNHEY and CDR2 SMNVEV (reference sequence). The ends were cut back, 6 bases at V and 5 bases at J, with 14 bases in the middle. The CDR3 DNA reads as TGTGCCAGCAGGTTAACGGGGGCTCATCAGCCCCAGCATTTT. This sequence encodes CASRLTGAHQPQHF.

The J gene is TRBJ2-3, the V gene TRBV5-4, with 8 bases identical to TRBD1. Trimming cost V 4 bases and J 4 bases; bases outside gene matches: 8. This CDR3 contains 15 residues. Germline assignment: CDR1 SGHNT and CDR2 YYREEE (reference sequence). CDR3 sequence (DNA): TGTGCCAGCAGCAACCCGGAGGGACAGGCAGATACGCAGTATTTT. This gives the protein CASSNPEGQADTQYF.

This clone was counted once. The chain combines TRBV5-8 with TRBJ2-7; 11 bases are shared with TRBD1. The CDR3 has 13 residues. Germline V CDR1 and CDR2: SGHTS, YDEGEE. The ends lost 7 bases at V and 3 bases at J; junction bases unmatched: 3. In DNA, the CDR3 is TGTGCCAGCGGGACAGGGGGTAACTACGAGCAGTACTTC. It encodes CASGTGGNYEQYF.

The chain uses TRBV5-5 and TRBJ1-2; 11 bases fit TRBD1. After removal of 4 bases from V and 4 bases from J, the junction contained 6 bases not matched to a gene. This CDR3 is 15 amino acids long. The germline CDR1 and CDR2 sequences are SGHKS and YYEKEE (reference sequence). The CDR3 protein is CASSPWTGGSYGYTF. The CDR3 DNA is TGTGCCAGCAGCCCATGGACAGGGGGCAGCTATGGCTACACCTTC.

CDR3 nucleotides: TGCGCCAGCAGCCAAGGGGTTGGGCAGGTCCCCTACGAGCAGTACTTC. It encodes CASSQGVGQVPYEQYF. V gene TRBV4-1 combines with J gene TRBJ2-7; D gene unclear. V lost 1 base to trimming and J lost 2 bases, with 15 bases between them. This CDR3 is 16 amino acids long. Germline V gene sequence: CDR1 MGHRA, CDR2 YSYEKL.

V gene TRBV2 combines with J gene TRBJ2-7; D is tentatively TRBD1 or TRBD2 (5 bases each). V was clipped by 6 bases and J by 0 bases, with 9 bases between them. In germline, CDR1 is SNHLY, CDR2 FYNNEI. The CDR3 extends over 13 amino acids. The CDR3 loop is CASRGTDSYEQYF. The CDR3 DNA is TGTGCCAGCAGGGGGACGGACTCCTACGAGCAGTACTTC. Looking up the rest from reference TRBV2 and TRBJ2-7 gives the full variable domain: EPEVTQTPSHQVTQMGQEVILRCVPISNHLYFYWYRQILGQKVEFLVSFYNNEISEKSEIFDDQFSVERPDGSNFTLKIRSTKLEDSAMYFCASRGTDSYEQYFGPGTRLTVT.

This chain connects TRBV7-9 to TRBJ1-2; D is uncertain. Deletions cut 1 base from V and 10 bases from J, with 7 bases between. CDR1 is SEHNR and CDR2 is FQNEAQ in the germline V gene (reference sequence). The CDR3 has 11 residues. CDR3 amino acids: CASSLGSHYTF. Here the CDR3 DNA reads TGTGCCAGCAGCTTAGGCTCCCACTACACCTTC.

The V and J genes are TRBV11-2 and TRBJ2-7, with a weak D call TRBD1 (5 bases). Deletions cut 0 bases from V and 0 bases from J, with 9 bases between. The CDR3 is 15 amino acids. CDR1 SGHAT and CDR2 FQNNGV come from the germline V gene. As DNA, the CDR3 is TGTGCCAGCAGCTTAGAGGGGCGAAGCTCCTACGAGCAGTACTTC. It yields the protein CASSLEGRSSYEQYF.

Details on this clone: Within the sample, other DNA sequences also encode this same CDR3. V usage is TRBV6-5 and J usage is TRBJ1-1; tentatively, D is TRBD1 (5 bases). In germline, CDR1 is MNHEY, CDR2 SVGAGI. Trimming removed 2 bases at V and 3 bases at J, with 10 bases between. The length of the CDR3 is 14 residues. CDR3 coding DNA: TGTGCCAGCAGTTACAGGGAAGGGGACACTGAAGCTTTCTTT. Translating gives CASSYREGDTEAFF.

This chain connects TRBV14 to TRBJ2-7; D remains ambiguous. CDR3 length: 13 residues. Trimming removed 5 bases at V and 3 bases at J, with 11 bases between. Germline V CDR1 and CDR2: SGHDN, FVKESK. The CDR3 coding sequence is TGTGCCAGCAGCTTAGGTCATATCTACGAGCAGTACTTC. It is translated as CASSLGHIYEQYF.

The chain joins TRBV7-3 to TRBJ2-7, with D perhaps TRBD2 (5 bases). The germline V gene has CDR1 SGHTA and CDR2 FQGTGA. The CDR3 extends over 14 amino acids. Deletions cut 2 bases from V and 0 bases from J, with 8 bases between. The CDR3 here is CASSLEGSSYEQYF. The DNA of the CDR3 is TGTGCCAGCAGCTTAGAAGGGAGCTCCTACGAGCAGTACTTC. Full variable domain (remainder filled in from reference TRBV7-3 and TRBJ2-7): GAGVSQTPSNKVTEKGKYVELRCDPISGHTALYWYRQSLGQGPEFLIYFQGTGAADDSGLPNDRFFAVRPEGSVSTLKIQRTERGDSAVYLCASSLEGSSYEQYFGPGTRLTVT.

This clone has only one observation. The V gene is TRBV27, the J gene TRBJ2-5; 10 bases are shared with TRBD2. CDR1 and CDR2 from the germline V gene are MNHEY and SMNVEV (reference sequence). After removal of 6 bases from V and 5 bases from J, the junction contained 18 bases not matched to a gene. The CDR3 has 18 amino acids. DNA of the CDR3: TGTGCCAGCAGCCCCCTGGCTAGCGGGGGCGTGACCCCTGAGACCCAGTACTTC. It is translated as CASSPLASGGVTPETQYF.

This clone was detected only once. The chain combines TRBV9 with TRBJ2-7, with 7 bases that match TRBD2. The CDR3 has 14 amino acids. V was clipped by 0 bases and J by 7 bases; unmatched bases: 7. Germline V gene sequence: CDR1 SGDLS, CDR2 YYNGEE. The CDR3 reads CASSVGKRGGEQYF. CDR3 DNA: TGTGCCAGCAGCGTAGGAAAACGGGGAGGGGAGCAGTACTTC.

V and J are TRBV14 and TRBJ1-1; D call uncertain. Per germline, CDR1 SGHDN and CDR2 FVKESK. The CDR3 is 11 residues long. Trimming pared 3 bases from V and 10 bases from J, leaving 9 bases between. Here the CDR3 reads CASSQGMGAFF. CDR3 bases: TGTGCCAGCAGCCAGGGTATGGGAGCTTTCTTT.

The rearrangement links TRBV27 to TRBJ2-1; D gene uncertain. CDR3 size: 12 residues. CDR1 is MNHEY, CDR2 SMNVEV, per germline (reference sequence). Trimming took off 6 bases at V and 4 bases at J, with 7 bases between the two ends. CDR3 region: CASRKGYNEQFF. DNA for the CDR3: TGTGCCAGCAGGAAGGGTTACAATGAGCAGTTCTTC.

The chain is built from TRBV27 and TRBJ2-1, with 8 bases that match TRBD1. Germline V gene data show CDR1 as MNHEY and CDR2 as SMNVEV (reference sequence). This CDR3 region has 15 residues. V trimming: 4 bases; J trimming: 5 bases; junction bases outside the gene matches: 7. In nucleotides, the CDR3 is TGTGCCAGCAGTTACTGGCCAGGGGGCCACAATGAGCAGTTCTTC. Translating it yields CASSYWPGGHNEQFF.

The V and J genes are TRBV7-9 and TRBJ1-2; no clear D. Germline values: CDR1 SEHNR, CDR2 FQNEAQ (reference sequence). The V gene lost 1 base and the J gene lost 1 base, with 19 bases spanning the gap. CDR3 length equals 18 residues. The CDR3 DNA is TGTGCCAGCAGCTTAGTTGAAGTCAGCCCGTCGAGTAACTATGGCTACACCTTC. This translates into CASSLVEVSPSSNYGYTF.

V is TRBV5-6 and J is TRBJ1-1; 8 bases agree with TRBD1. Trimming removed 3 bases from V and 5 bases from J; junction bases left unmatched: 21. This CDR3 has 19 residues. Germline V CDR1 and CDR2: SGHDT, YYEEEE. The CDR3 protein is CASSSSDSRGPFSRTEAFF. CDR3 DNA sequence: TGTGCCAGCAGCTCGTCGGATTCCAGGGGGCCGTTCTCAAGGACTGAAGCTTTCTTT.

The J gene is TRBJ1-5, the V gene TRBV28; D is unresolved. Trimming took off 6 bases at V and 8 bases at J, with 14 bases between the two ends. Germline V gene sequence: CDR1 MDHEN, CDR2 SYDVKM. The CDR3 spans 13 residues. In DNA form, the CDR3 reads TGTGCCAGCAGCCCCCCACCGGCGAAGCCCCAGCATTTT. Translation: CASSPPPAKPQHF. The variable domain in full, completed from reference TRBV28 and TRBJ1-5, reads DVKVTQSSRYLVKRTGEKVFLECVQDMDHENMFWYRQDPGLGLRLIYFSYDVKMKEKGDIPEGYSVSREKKERFSLILESASTNQTSMYLCASSPPPAKPQHFGDGTRLSIL.

The V and J genes are TRBV5-6 and TRBJ1-2; possible D gene TRBD1, 6 bases. The CDR3 sequence is 13 residues long. Germline lookup yields CDR1 SGHDT and CDR2 YYEEEE. The V gene lost 3 bases and the J gene lost 3 bases, with 9 bases spanning the gap. The CDR3, as DNA: TGTGCCAGCAGCTCACAGGGAGACTATGGCTACACCTTC. This translates into CASSSQGDYGYTF.

The gene calls are TRBV2 and TRBJ1-5, with D possibly matching TRBD1 (5 bases). Germline CDR1 reads SNHLY; CDR2 reads FYNNEI. Trimming shortened V by 6 bases and J by 4 bases, and 13 bases separated the two germline ends. The CDR3 spans 14 residues. CDR3 in DNA: TGTGCCAGCAGGCTACCGGGGGAGAATCAGCCCCAGCATTTT. This translates into CASRLPGENQPQHF. The full variable domain, in which reference TRBV2 and TRBJ1-5 provide the parts outside the CDR3, is EPEVTQTPSHQVTQMGQEVILRCVPISNHLYFYWYRQILGQKVEFLVSFYNNEISEKSEIFDDQFSVERPDGSNFTLKIRSTKLEDSAMYFCASRLPGENQPQHFGDGTRLSIL.

The chain couples TRBV6-1 to TRBJ2-4; possible D gene TRBD1, 5 bases. The germline gives CDR1 MNHNS, CDR2 SASEGT. CDR3 length equals 11 residues. The V end was cut by 8 bases, the J end by 9 bases, with 11 bases between. CDR3 sequence (DNA): TGTGCCAGCCAGACAGTGGGCATTCAGTACTTC. Translation gives CASQTVGIQYF.

This clone is labeled medium-sized (0.01 to 0.1%). V usage is TRBV7-2 and J usage is TRBJ1-2, with 9 bases matching TRBD1. This CDR3 is built from 15 residues. The ends lost 4 bases at V and 1 base at J; junction bases unmatched: 4. Germline V lookup: CDR1 SGHTA, CDR2 FQGNSA. The CDR3 bases are TGTGCCAGCAGCTGGGGACAGGGCAGTAACTATGGCTACACCTTC. Its translation: CASSWGQGSNYGYTF. The full variable domain, rest sourced from reference TRBV7-2 and TRBJ1-2, is GAGVSQSPSNKVTEKGKDVELRCDPISGHTALYWYRQSLGQGLEFLIYFQGNSAPDKSGLPSDRFSAERTGGSVSTLTIQRTQQEDSAVYLCASSWGQGSNYGYTFGSGTRLTVV.

This clone was seen just once. The gene calls are TRBV14 and TRBJ2-2; unclear D gene. Trimming took 4 bases from V and 0 from J, leaving 9 bases between them. Germline CDR1 is SGHDN and CDR2 is FVKESK. The CDR3 has 15 amino acids. The CDR3 nucleotides are TGTGCCAGCAGCCCCATTACAGCGAACACCGGGGAGCTGTTTTTT. Amino acids: CASSPITANTGELFF.

The rearrangement joins TRBV30 to TRBJ1-6; TRBD1 matches at 8 bases. V dropped 2 bases and J dropped 3; count of bases not matched to a gene: 3. This CDR3 comprises 15 residues. The germline gives CDR1 GTSNPN, CDR2 SVGIG (reference sequence). The DNA of the CDR3 is TGTGCCTGGAGTCCTGGGACAGGCTATAATTCACCCCTCCACTTT. This codes for CAWSPGTGYNSPLHF.

The rearrangement uses TRBV7-8 and TRBJ1-2; TRBD1 matches at 8 bases. The CDR3 loop spans 16 amino acids. V shed 1 base, J shed 4 bases, and the junction held 8 bases outside the gene matches. Per germline, CDR1 SGHVS and CDR2 FQNEAQ. CDR3 DNA sequence: TGTGCCAGCAGCTTAGTGGCCAGGGGGCCTGGCTATGGCTACACCTTC. Its protein is CASSLVARGPGYGYTF.

The V and J genes are TRBV21-1 and TRBJ1-2; TRBD1 is the table's D call and was not checked against the DNA. TRBV21-1 has pseudogene status. The CDR3 is 15 amino acids. CDR3 sequence reads: CASTTGSGTGYGYTF. The CDR3 DNA reads TGTGCCAGCACCACGGGGTCCGGGACAGGTTATGGCTACACCTTC.

This chain joins TRBV30 and TRBJ1-2; D call uncertain. The CDR3 contains 13 residues. V lost 2 bases and J lost 3, with 10 bases in between. Germline V gene data show CDR1 as GTSNPN and CDR2 as SVGIG (reference sequence). The CDR3 reads CAWSPRPDYGYTF. The CDR3 DNA is TGTGCCTGGAGTCCGAGACCGGACTATGGCTACACCTTC.